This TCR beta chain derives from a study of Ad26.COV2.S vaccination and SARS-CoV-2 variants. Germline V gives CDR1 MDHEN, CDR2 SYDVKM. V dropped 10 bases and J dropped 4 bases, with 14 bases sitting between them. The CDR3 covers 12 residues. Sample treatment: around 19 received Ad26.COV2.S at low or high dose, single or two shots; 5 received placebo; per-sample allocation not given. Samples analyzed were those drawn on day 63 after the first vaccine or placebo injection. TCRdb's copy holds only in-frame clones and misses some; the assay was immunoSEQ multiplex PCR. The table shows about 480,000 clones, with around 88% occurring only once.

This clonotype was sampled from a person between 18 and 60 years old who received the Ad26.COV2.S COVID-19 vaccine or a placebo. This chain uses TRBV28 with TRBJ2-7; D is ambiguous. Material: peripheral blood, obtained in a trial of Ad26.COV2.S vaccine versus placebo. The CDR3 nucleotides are TGTGCCACACGGAGTAGCAGTTACGAGCAGTACTTC. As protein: CATRSSSYEQYF.